The rows below give T cell receptor beta chains drawn from one sample of a study of spatial heterogeneity in lung cancer. A single record per CDR3 protein comes from TCRdb applying MiXCR to the 5' RACE reads. The data show 90,000 to 95,000 distinct CDR3 sequences, approximately 12% seen once. This specimen consisted of PBMCs, obtained at surgery. The source of these receptors is a male donor with early-stage non-small cell lung cancer. CDR3s leave out the opening cysteine and the closing phenylalanine or tryptophan.

cdr3_length,v_call,cdr3_aa
16,TRBV30,AWILLPGQGHPGETQY
12,TRBV12-3/TRBV12-4,ASVLGGPTDTQY
13,TRBV27,ASSYSRGSGNTIY
12,TRBV7-3,ASSPSSGGYEQY
11,TRBV7-8,ASSLAGYYGYT
11,TRBV29-1,SVGQAGNQPQH
14,TRBV28,ASSLGGGSYNSPLH
11,TRBV29-1,SAGPTGAYEQF
13,TRBV10-3,AISLAGGRSYEQY
14,TRBV6-5,ASSPRTGVANTEAF
13,TRBV30,AWSARRSGANVLT
13,TRBV20-1,SASRTGDNSYEQY
14,TRBV12-3/TRBV12-4,ASSLARGQDYNEQF
15,TRBV4-1,ASSQRPGDMGTDTQY
12,TRBV12-3/TRBV12-4,ASSLASGVDTQY
12,TRBV7-2,ASSPGQGMNGYT
13,TRBV10-3,ATQGDRESTDTQY
11,TRBV7-9,ASSFLGGEEQY
13,TRBV20-1,SARLAGGSRDEQY
12,TRBV3-1,ASSQGTGGTEAF
14,TRBV28,ASRGPRGPGTDTQY
10,TRBV6-2/TRBV6-3,ASSSDKNEQF
13,TRBV2,ASSGGDATNEKLF
9,TRBV12-3/TRBV12-4,ASSRTDEQY
14,TRBV5-6,ASSWAGTGVNNEQF
12,TRBV19,ASSSTEVVIGYT
13,TRBV7-2,ASSLARANNEKLF
11,TRBV4-1,ASSQEAQEPCT